Given below is one T cell receptor (beta chain) in context. Its antigen is not identified. This CDR3 comprises 12 residues. Germline CDR1 PRHDT, CDR2 FYEKMQ (reference sequence). The V gene end was trimmed by 5 bases and the J gene end by 7 bases; junction bases not matched to a gene: 3. This sample stems from a study of cytomegalovirus exposure and HLA in healthy donors. The study ran its PCR with 60 Vbeta and 13 Jbeta primers. Using immunoSEQ multiplex PCR, the repertoire was profiled, and TCRdb retains in-frame clones only, with some absent. Here the sample spans around 150,000 clones, about two thirds being singletons. Overall study results and limits: Later on, an analysis found that several of the most significant clusters appeared to be linked to common viral pathogens, which included parvovirus B19.

This TCR was recovered from a man aged 45 to 65 in good health and CMV-seropositive. The specimen sequenced was PBMCs. The chain carries TRBV13 and TRBJ1-1, with 8 positions matching TRBD1. CDR3 nucleotide sequence: TGTGCCAGCAGCCACAGGGGGATTGAAGCTTTCTTT. This gives the protein CASSHRGIEAFF.